This T cell receptor (beta chain) was found in a study of prognosis after radiotherapy for stage I lung cancer. With regard to this clonotype: A read error may explain this, as a much larger clone is one base away.

Germline V CDR1 and CDR2: SGDLS, YYNGEE. V was clipped by 0 bases and J by 6 bases, with 18 bases between them. This CDR3 is built from 16 residues. Genomic DNA was the source, and TCR beta CDR3 was amplified from it by two-round multiplex PCR. The first round of PCR was done with primers that matched each TRBV and TRBJ gene. TCRdb recomputed calls from the multiplex PCR reads with MiXCR, one row per CDR3 protein. Among 15,000 to 20,000 distinct CDR3 sequences, roughly 30% were seen once, and the ten largest hold 22%. The chain employs TRBV9 and TRBJ2-5; D unclear. The TCR was taken from a donor aged 50 or older with non-small cell lung cancer. This sample comprised PBMCs, obtained before or after stereotactic body radiation therapy (not recorded which). The CDR3 nucleotides read TGTGCCAGCAGCGTAGGAGGCGTTGGGTCCCGGCAGACCCAGTACTTC. It specifies CASSVGGVGSRQTQYF.